These 20 T cell receptor beta chains were all obtained from the same sample, sequenced in a study of T cell repertoires in cytomegalovirus infection (dated by TCRdb to about 2019). The sample was run on an Illumina HiSeq 1500. TCRdb reanalyzed the raw reads on its own, using fastp at Q25 for trimming and MiXCR for clone calling, and kept in-frame beta chains. Duplicate CDR3 protein sequences are folded into a single record with the most common DNA and genes. Here the sample has around 130,000 distinct CDR3 sequences; more than 7% occur a single time. Around 9.1% of the sample comes from the top ten. Source material: PBMCs. The receptors were sampled from a human donor in good health (CMV status not recorded). Some clones in this sample may be carry-over from other donors' samples.

This clonotype appeared many times. This chain connects TRBV28 to TRBJ1-2; the D gene is possibly TRBD1 (5 bases). The CDR3 extends over 14 amino acids. Between the trimmed V and J ends, which lost 2 bases and 5 bases, there was a span of 12 bases. Per the germline V gene, CDR1 is MDHEN and CDR2 is SYDVKM. Written as DNA, the CDR3 is TGTGCCAGCAGTTTAACAGGAGTTAAGTATGGCTACACCTTC. It is translated as CASSLTGVKYGYTF.

This clonotype was detected many times. The rearrangement links TRBV12-5 to TRBJ1-1, with TRBD1 matching over 7 bases. This CDR3 is built from 13 residues. The V gene end was trimmed by 9 bases and the J gene end by 4 bases; junction bases not matched to a gene: 8. CDR1 and CDR2 (germline): LGHNT, FRNRAP. CDR3 region: CASATGVGTEAFF. The DNA of the CDR3 is TGTGCTAGCGCTACAGGGGTTGGCACTGAAGCTTTCTTT. The complete variable domain, with remaining parts taken from reference TRBV12-5 and TRBJ1-1, reads DARVTQTPRHKVTEMGQEVTMRCQPILGHNTVFWYRQTMMQGLELLAYFRNRAPLDDSGMPKDRFSAEMPDATLATLKIQPSEPRDSAVYFCASATGVGTEAFFGQGTRLTVV.

There are many counts of this clonotype. This sequence joins TRBV4-1 and TRBJ1-1, with TRBD1 identical over 7 bases. Germline V gene lookup returns CDR1 MGHRA and CDR2 YSYEKL. The V segment lost 3 bases and the J segment 3 bases; nucleotides outside the gene matches: 13. The CDR3 length is 17 residues. This CDR3 reads CASSQDPHRGPDTEAFF. In nucleotides, the CDR3 is TGCGCCAGCAGCCAGGACCCTCACAGGGGACCCGACACTGAAGCTTTCTTT.

This clonotype was picked up many times. V and J are TRBV20-1 and TRBJ1-1; D remains ambiguous. V was trimmed by 1 base and J by 0 bases, leaving 6 bases between them. Germline CDR1 reads DFQATT; CDR2 reads SNEGSKA (reference sequence). The CDR3 runs 13 residues. The CDR3 bases are TGCAGTGCTAGAGGAAGGGTGAACACTGAAGCTTTCTTT. It yields the protein CSARGRVNTEAFF.

Ten or more counts support this clonotype. V and J are TRBV14 and TRBJ1-6; no clear D gene. CDR1 is SGHDN and CDR2 is FVKESK in the germline V gene. This CDR3 comprises 18 residues. V lost 3 bases, J lost 0 bases, and 15 bases lay in between. CDR3 bases: TGTGCCAGCAGCCAGAACATTGGGGTCGGCTCCTATAATTCACCCCTCCACTTT. It yields the protein CASSQNIGVGSYNSPLHF. The variable domain in full, completed from reference TRBV14 and TRBJ1-6, reads EAGVTQFPSHSVIEKGQTVTLRCDPISGHDNLYWYRRVMGKEIKFLLHFVKESKQDESGMPNNRFLAERTGGTYSTLKVQPAELEDSGVYFCASSQNIGVGSYNSPLHFGNGTRLTVT.

This clonotype was seen at least ten times. CDR3 coding DNA: TGTGCCAGCAGCGACCGTTGGAGCTCCTACGAGCAGTACTTC. Translated: CASSDRWSSYEQYF. V usage is TRBV6-5 and J usage is TRBJ2-7, with unresolved D. Germline assignment: CDR1 MNHEY and CDR2 SVGAGI. The V end lost 6 bases, the J end lost 0 bases, and 12 bases lay between the germline ends. CDR3 size: 14 residues.

This clonotype was observed many times. The CDR3 sequence: CASSYSMDRDYEQYF. The CDR3 nucleotides read TGTGCCAGCAGTTACTCGATGGACAGGGACTACGAGCAGTACTTC. This chain uses TRBV6-5 with TRBJ2-7, with TRBD1 matching 8 bases. CDR3 size: 15 residues. Germline V gene sequence: CDR1 MNHEY, CDR2 SVGAGI. V dropped 0 bases and J dropped 3; count of bases not matched to a gene: 4.

The chain employs TRBV4-2 and TRBJ1-2, with TRBD1 as a possible D gene (5 bases). Trimming pared 0 bases from V and 7 bases from J, leaving 9 bases between. Germline V gene lookup returns CDR1 LGHNA and CDR2 YNFKEQ. The CDR3 has 13 amino acids. This CDR3 reads CASSQDSRGGYTF. The CDR3, as DNA: TGTGCCAGCAGCCAAGACAGTAGGGGTGGCTACACCTTC.

There are a few counts of this clonotype. The chain is built from TRBV4-2 and TRBJ1-2; possibly TRBD1 for D (6 bases). Trimming removed 4 bases from V and 2 bases from J, with 14 bases in between. The CDR3 contains 15 residues. Looked up from germline, CDR1 is LGHNA and CDR2 is YNFKEQ. The CDR3 is CASSRRQEGNYGYTF. CDR3 sequence (DNA): TGTGCCAGCAGCCGGAGACAGGAGGGGAACTATGGCTACACCTTC.

The chain joins TRBV20-1 to TRBJ2-1; D possibly matches TRBD1 or TRBD2 (5 bases each). The length of the CDR3 is 15 residues. Germline-derived CDR1 and CDR2 are DFQATT and SNEGSKA (reference sequence). V was shortened by 3 bases and J by 1 base, with 13 bases between the two germline ends. The CDR3: CSARTGAGSYNEQFF. The CDR3 bases are TGCAGTGCTAGGACCGGGGCCGGATCCTACAATGAGCAGTTCTTC.

This clonotype was recorded many times. The genes are TRBV28 and TRBJ1-5; D possibly corresponds to TRBD1 (6 bases). Trimming left V 5 bases short and J 7 bases short, with 12 bases between. CDR3 size: 13 residues. In germline, CDR1 is MDHEN, CDR2 SYDVKM. CDR3 nucleotides: TGTGCCAGCAGTCCCGGGACACTACAGCCCCAGCATTTT. It translates to CASSPGTLQPQHF.

This clonotype was seen many times. V is TRBV6-5 and J is TRBJ1-6; D gene uncertain. Germline CDR1 and CDR2: MNHEY and SVGAGI. The CDR3 sequence is 16 residues long. Trimming took 2 bases from V and 7 from J, leaving 15 bases between them. The DNA for the CDR3 is TGTGCCAGCAGTTACACCGGTCCCGAAGGGAATTCACCCCTCCACTTT. Its translation: CASSYTGPEGNSPLHF.

V and J are TRBV6-1 and TRBJ2-1; TRBD2 agrees at 14 bases. Germline CDR1 MNHNS, CDR2 SASEGT. Trimming cost V 9 bases and J 5 bases; bases outside gene matches: 3. There are 14 residues in the CDR3. As DNA, the CDR3 is TGTGCCAGTAGACTAGCGGGGGGGCACAATGAGCAGTTCTTC. This sequence encodes CASRLAGGHNEQFF.

The sample holds a few counts of this clonotype. The rearrangement links TRBV7-6 to TRBJ2-1; 7 bases match TRBD1. The J segment lost 12 bases and the V segment lost 1 base, leaving 0 bases of the junction unmatched. Germline V CDR1 and CDR2: SGHVS, FNYEAQ. The CDR3 has 11 amino acids. CDR3 loop: CASSLGQGQFF. The CDR3 DNA follows: TGTGCCAGCAGCTTAGGACAGGGGCAGTTCTTC.

This clonotype is termed medium-sized (0.01 to 0.1%). The chain couples TRBV7-2 to TRBJ2-7; TRBD2 matches 12 bases. In germline, CDR1 is SGHTA, CDR2 FQGNSA. The CDR3 contains 16 residues. Trimming took 5 bases from V and 7 from J; bases not matched to a gene: 12. CDR3 sequence: CASSQIRLAGAGEQYF. For the CDR3, the DNA is TGTGCCAGCAGCCAAATAAGACTAGCGGGGGCGGGGGAGCAGTACTTC.

The rearrangement uses TRBV19 and TRBJ2-1; D is perhaps TRBD1 or TRBD2 (7 bases each). Germline CDR1 is LNHDA and CDR2 is SQIVND (reference sequence). The V end lost 3 bases, the J end lost 4 bases, and 10 bases lay between the germline ends. The CDR3 runs to 14 residues. DNA of the CDR3: TGTGCCAGTAGTATCAGGGGGGGGTACAATGAGCAGTTCTTC. Translated: CASSIRGGYNEQFF.

This clonotype was observed a handful of times. J is TRBJ2-1 and V is TRBV29-1; TRBD1 matches 9 bases. The CDR3 length is 18 residues. Germline V gene sequence: CDR1 SQVTM, CDR2 ANQGSEA. Trimming removed 1 base from V and 2 bases from J; junction bases left unmatched: 12. The CDR3 nucleotides read TGCAGCGTTGAAGCGGGGGGACAGGGAAGAGTCGCCTACAATGAGCAGTTCTTC. Its translation: CSVEAGGQGRVAYNEQFF.

The chain combines TRBV12-3 or TRBV12-4 with TRBJ1-4; D unresolved. The germline V and J ends were trimmed by 7 bases and 8 bases, with 20 bases remaining between them. The CDR3 totals 15 residues. CDR3 bases: TGTGCCAGCACCACAAACGGTCTCGGAGGCGAAAAACTGTTTTTT. This sequence encodes CASTTNGLGGEKLFF.

This clonotype was picked up a small number of times. DNA of the CDR3: TGTGCCAGCAGCACTCCAGGGACAGGGGATTTCGATACGCAGTATTTT. Amino acid sequence: CASSTPGTGDFDTQYF. The chain links TRBV5-6 to TRBJ2-3; TRBD1 aligns across 10 bases. Germline trimming cut 4 bases from V and 6 bases from J; bases unmatched to any gene: 11. Germline V gene sequence: CDR1 SGHDT, CDR2 YYEEEE. This CDR3 is 16 amino acids long.

This clonotype was detected many times. The chain has TRBV10-3 and TRBJ2-5; the D is unclear. Trimming pared 0 bases from V and 1 base from J, leaving 12 bases between. This CDR3 comprises 16 residues. The V gene's germline CDR1 is ENHRY and CDR2 SYGVKD. The chain's CDR3 is CAISESGVAIQETQYF. CDR3 coding DNA: TGTGCCATCAGTGAGTCTGGTGTCGCCATCCAAGAGACCCAGTACTTC.